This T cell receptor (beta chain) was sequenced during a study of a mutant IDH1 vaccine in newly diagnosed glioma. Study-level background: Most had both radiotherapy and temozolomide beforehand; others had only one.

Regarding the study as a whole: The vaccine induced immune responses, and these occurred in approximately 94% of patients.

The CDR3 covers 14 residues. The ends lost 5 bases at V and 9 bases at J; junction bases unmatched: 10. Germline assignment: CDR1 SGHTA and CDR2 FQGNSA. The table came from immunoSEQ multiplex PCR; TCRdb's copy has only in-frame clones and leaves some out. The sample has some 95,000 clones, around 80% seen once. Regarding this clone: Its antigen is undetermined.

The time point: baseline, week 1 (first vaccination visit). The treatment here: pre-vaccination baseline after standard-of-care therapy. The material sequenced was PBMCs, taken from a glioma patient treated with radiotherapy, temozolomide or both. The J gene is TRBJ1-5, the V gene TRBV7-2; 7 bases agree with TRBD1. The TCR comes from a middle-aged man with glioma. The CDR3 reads CASSLDRVEAPQHF. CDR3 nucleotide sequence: TGTGCCAGCAGCCTCGACAGGGTTGAGGCGCCCCAGCATTTT.